A selection of T cell receptor beta chains follows, all from one sample in a study of cytomegalovirus exposure and HLA in healthy donors. The table came from immunoSEQ multiplex PCR; TCRdb's copy has only in-frame clones and leaves some out. The sample lists around 150,000 clones; 85% were seen once. Sequenced sample: PBMCs. The receptors were gathered from a man between 18 and 35 years old in good health and CMV-seropositive. The CDR3 runs from the conserved cysteine through the conserved F or W.

v_call | cdr3_aa
TRBV20-1 | CSVRVREKLFF
TRBV2 | CASSDKKLAGGYEQFF
TRBV7-2 | CASSLVGRDSPGNTIYF
TRBV4-3 | CASSQFSQTALYGYTF
TRBV10-3 | CAISRRQETQETQYF
TRBV13 | CASSQSPQETQYF
TRBV4-1 | CASSLQTGSGANGLTF
TRBV6-6 | CASSYSSQQSTDTQYF
TRBV10-3 | CTSSSIGRADTQYF
TRBV27 | CASSLTPNYGYTF
TRBV30 | CAWSTGVNEKLFF
TRBV10-3 | CAINARGLDGYTF
TRBV7-9 | CASSLVAGAPYEQYF
TRBV4-2 | CASSQLANTEAFF
TRBV5-1 | CASSLAETSGDPAYF
TRBV2 | CASIGPEAFF
TRBV27 | CASSPGDPAGYTF
TRBV7-8 | CASSSLEVLAGKWGGELFF
TRBV19 | CASSPPSPFTGEQFF
TRBV25-1 | CASSEYSGGARETQYF
TRBV7-2 | CASSQGLSEKLFF
TRBV4-3 | CASSHQGGYTEAFF